The TCR beta chain under discussion was sequenced for a study of T cell repertoires in cytomegalovirus infection. On the study more broadly: Shared public TCR beta signatures pointed to both CMV infection and a matching HLA type.

The CDR3 is made up of 15 amino acids. J was trimmed by 2 bases and V by 6 bases; bases with no gene match: 6. Germline V gene sequence: CDR1 SNHLY, CDR2 FYNNEI. A note on this clonotype: Its antigen remains unidentified.

MiXCR, run by TCRdb on the reads, gives a single entry per CDR3 protein. Of approximately 200,000 distinct CDR3 sequences listed, 22% are singletons. Study results and limitations: Adding up the frequency of public TCR beta families identified people who carried CMV plus the relevant HLA.

The chain recombines TRBV2 with TRBJ2-7; 11 bases are shared with TRBD2. This clonotype was obtained from a human donor in good health (CMV status not recorded). Some clones in this sample may be carry-over from other donors' samples. Specimen: CD8+ T cells from PBMCs. For the CDR3, the DNA is TGTGCCAGCAGCGGCCTAGCGGGGGGTCCCTACGAGCAGTACTTC. Amino acids: CASSGLAGGPYEQYF.